This T cell receptor (beta chain) derives from a study of OX40 agonist ivuxolimab in advanced cancers. Study conclusions and caveats: At 0.1 to 3.0 mg/kg and by week 6, CD4+ and CD8+ T cells in the blood had expanded clonally. At 0.1-3.0 mg/kg, partial responders had clonal expansion among the lowest observed. Low normalized T-cell clonal expansion also characterized some of the nonresponders.

As concerns this clone: Its target is unknown.

Profiling relied on immunoSEQ multiplex PCR, and the TCRdb table lists in-frame clones only, not all of them. The sample consists of tens of thousands of clones, about 88% of them appearing once. Per germline, CDR1 GTSNPN and CDR2 SVGIG (reference sequence). The junction had 1 base not matched to a gene; V was cut back by 2 bases and J by 5 bases. This CDR3 region has 13 residues. Peripheral blood came from all dose cohorts at three timepoints. This sample comprised CD4+ or CD8+ T cells sorted from blood, obtained in a trial of the OX40 agonist ivuxolimab. The chain joins TRBV30 to TRBJ1-5; 9 bases map to TRBD1. This TCR came from an adult with an advanced solid tumor such as melanoma, head and neck, liver or kidney cancer. CDR3 sequence reads: CAWSRDRDQPQHF. The DNA for the CDR3 is TGTGCCTGGAGTCGGGACAGGGATCAGCCCCAGCATTTT.